This T cell receptor beta chain was documented in a study of T cell responses to AZD1222 COVID-19 vaccine. Overall study: Pooled together were second doses at about 4 or about 12 weeks. Study-level points and caveats: There were mostly white British donors and more females than males, and clonal diversity was possibly underestimated. Sampling captured repertoires only after the peak T cell response. Baseline serostatus was positive in only a handful of AZD1222 recipients.

Trimming removed 5 bases at V and 2 bases at J, with 14 bases between. The CDR3 contains 15 residues. CDR1 is LNHDA, CDR2 SQIVND, per germline (reference sequence). Measured with immunoSEQ multiplex PCR; TCRdb has only the in-frame clones, and not every one. Of about 130,000 clones in the sample, roughly 84% were seen once. A remark on this clone: Its antigen is not identified.

This sequence originates from an adult in good health. This sequence joins TRBV19 and TRBJ2-3; maybe TRBD2 (6 bases). Sequenced here: peripheral blood, sampled on day 0 of AZD1222 vaccination. The CDR3 DNA is TGTGCCAGTAGTCCCGCGGGGACCCACACAGATACGCAGTATTTT. Its translation is CASSPAGTHTDTQYF.